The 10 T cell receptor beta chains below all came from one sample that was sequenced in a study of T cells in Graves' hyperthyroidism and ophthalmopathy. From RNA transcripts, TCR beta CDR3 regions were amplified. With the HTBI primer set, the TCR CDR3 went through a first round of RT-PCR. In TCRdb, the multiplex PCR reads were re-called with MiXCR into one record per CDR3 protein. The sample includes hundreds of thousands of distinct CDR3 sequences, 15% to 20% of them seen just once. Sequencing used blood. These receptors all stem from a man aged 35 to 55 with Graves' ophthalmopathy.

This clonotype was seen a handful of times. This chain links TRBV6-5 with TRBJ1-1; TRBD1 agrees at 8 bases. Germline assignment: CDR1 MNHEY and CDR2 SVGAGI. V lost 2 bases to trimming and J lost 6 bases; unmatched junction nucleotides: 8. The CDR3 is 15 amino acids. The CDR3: CASSYEAGGKSEAFF. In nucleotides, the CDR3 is TGTGCCAGCAGTTACGAGGCAGGGGGCAAGTCTGAAGCTTTCTTT.

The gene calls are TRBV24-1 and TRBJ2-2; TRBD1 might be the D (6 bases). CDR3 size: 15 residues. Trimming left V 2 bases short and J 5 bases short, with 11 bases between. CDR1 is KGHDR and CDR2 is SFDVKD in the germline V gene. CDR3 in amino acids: CATSDYSRGTGELFF. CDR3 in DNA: TGTGCCACCAGTGATTATTCCAGGGGAACCGGGGAGCTGTTTTTT.

The CDR3 spells CASSWTHRGASGNTIYF. The CDR3 region has the DNA TGTGCCAGTAGCTGGACCCACAGGGGAGCCTCTGGAAACACCATATATTTT. V usage is TRBV19 and J usage is TRBJ1-3, with 7 bases lining up with TRBD1. From germline, CDR1 is LNHDA and CDR2 SQIVND (reference sequence). The CDR3 has 17 residues. V lost 6 bases, J lost 0 bases, and 11 bases stayed unmatched. The full variable domain, its missing parts supplied by reference TRBV19 and TRBJ1-3, is DGGITQSPKYLFRKEGQNVTLSCEQNLNHDAMYWYRQDPGQGLRLIYYSQIVNDFQKGDIAEGYSVSREKKESFPLTVTSAQKNPTAFYLCASSWTHRGASGNTIYFGEGSWLTVV.

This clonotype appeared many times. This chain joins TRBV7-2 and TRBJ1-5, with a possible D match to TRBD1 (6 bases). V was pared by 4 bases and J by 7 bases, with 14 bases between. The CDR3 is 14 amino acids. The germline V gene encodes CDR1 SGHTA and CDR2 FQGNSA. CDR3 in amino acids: CASSYDRTGQPQHF. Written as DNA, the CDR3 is TGTGCCAGCAGCTATGACAGGACGGGGCAGCCCCAGCATTTT.

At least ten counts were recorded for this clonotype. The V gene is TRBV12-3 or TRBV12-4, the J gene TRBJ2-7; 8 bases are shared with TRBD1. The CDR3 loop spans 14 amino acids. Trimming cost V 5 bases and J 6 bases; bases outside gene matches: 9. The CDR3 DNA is TGTGCCAGCAGTGCCCCCAGGGGGCCGGGCGAGCAGTACTTC. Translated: CASSAPRGPGEQYF.

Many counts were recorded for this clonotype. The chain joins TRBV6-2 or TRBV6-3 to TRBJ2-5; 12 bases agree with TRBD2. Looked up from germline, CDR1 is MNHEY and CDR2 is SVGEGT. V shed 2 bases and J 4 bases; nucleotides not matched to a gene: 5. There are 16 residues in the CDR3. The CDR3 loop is CASSYGLAGFGETQYF. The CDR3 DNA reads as TGTGCCAGCAGTTACGGACTAGCGGGATTTGGAGAGACCCAGTACTTC.

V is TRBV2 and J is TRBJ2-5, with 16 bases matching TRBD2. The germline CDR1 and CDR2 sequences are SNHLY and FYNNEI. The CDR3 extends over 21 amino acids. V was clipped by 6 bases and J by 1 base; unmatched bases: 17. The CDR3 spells CASRRGLAGGGGRPTQETQYF. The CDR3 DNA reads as TGTGCCAGCAGACGGGGACTAGCGGGGGGGGGGGGGCGACCGACCCAAGAGACCCAGTACTTC.

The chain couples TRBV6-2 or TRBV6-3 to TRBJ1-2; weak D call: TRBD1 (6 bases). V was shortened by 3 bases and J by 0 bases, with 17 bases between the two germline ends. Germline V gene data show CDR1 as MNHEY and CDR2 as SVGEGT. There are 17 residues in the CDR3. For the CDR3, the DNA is TGTGCCAGCAGTTATCCTGGACAGTTACTAGCTAACTATGGCTACACCTTC. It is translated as CASSYPGQLLANYGYTF.

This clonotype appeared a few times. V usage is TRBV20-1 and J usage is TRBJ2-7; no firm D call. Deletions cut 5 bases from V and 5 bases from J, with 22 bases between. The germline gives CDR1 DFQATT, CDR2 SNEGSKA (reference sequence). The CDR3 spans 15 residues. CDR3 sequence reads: CSADPVAGNHDEQYF. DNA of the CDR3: TGCAGTGCTGACCCCGTAGCTGGTAATCATGACGAGCAGTACTTC.

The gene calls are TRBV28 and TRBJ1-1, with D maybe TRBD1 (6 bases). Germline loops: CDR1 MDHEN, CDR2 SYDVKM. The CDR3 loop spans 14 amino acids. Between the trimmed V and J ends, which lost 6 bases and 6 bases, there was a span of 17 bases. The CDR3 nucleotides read TGTGCCAGCAGAGCCGGGACACCCAACGCTGAAGCTTTCTTT. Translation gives CASRAGTPNAEAFF. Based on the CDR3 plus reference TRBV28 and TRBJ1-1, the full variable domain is DVKVTQSSRYLVKRTGEKVFLECVQDMDHENMFWYRQDPGLGLRLIYFSYDVKMKEKGDIPEGYSVSREKKERFSLILESASTNQTSMYLCASRAGTPNAEAFFGQGTRLTVV.